The TCR beta chain described here comes from a study of breast tumors, draining lymph nodes, adjacent tissues. Study-wide results and limits: Tumor and nontumor repertoires were significantly more similar in luminal-like than in basal-like breast cancer. The lymph node origin of tumor T cells was framed as consistent with a hypothesis, not demonstrated.

Germline lookup yields CDR1 SGDLS and CDR2 YYNGEE. Trimming took 2 bases from V and 5 from J; bases not matched to a gene: 7. The length of the CDR3 is 16 residues. Each CDR3 protein is one row after TCRdb ran MiXCR on the multiplex PCR reads. This sample yields tens of thousands of distinct CDR3 sequences, of which 25% to 35% are seen a single time; 8.1% belongs to the top ten. Breast cancer patients provided tissue from their axillary draining lymph nodes. This clonotype was seen ten or more times. Its antigen is not known. Material for sequencing was axillary lymph node tissue. This chain links TRBV9 with TRBJ2-7, with 13 bases matching TRBD2. This clonotype originated in a female donor with breast cancer. Some clones in this sample may be carry-over from other donors' samples. The CDR3 region is CASSVGTSGTGDEQYF. For the CDR3, the DNA is TGTGCCAGCAGCGTGGGGACTAGCGGGACGGGGGACGAGCAGTACTTC. Based on the CDR3 plus reference TRBV9 and TRBJ2-7, the full variable domain is DSGVTQTPKHLITATGQRVTLRCSPRSGDLSVYWYQQSLDQGLQFLIQYYNGEERAKGNILERFSAQQFPDLHSELNLSSLELGDSALYFCASSVGTSGTGDEQYFGPGTRLTVT.